This entry is about one TCR beta chain. Its antigen is currently unknown. This sample was taken from a study of T cell responses to AZD1222 COVID-19 vaccine. Sequenced by immunoSEQ multiplex PCR; TCRdb stores in-frame clones only, minus some. The table shows around 100,000 clones, with 92% occurring only once. Germline V lookup: CDR1 LNHNV, CDR2 YYDKDF (reference sequence). This CDR3 region has 18 residues. Trimming pared 3 bases from V and 0 bases from J, leaving 20 bases between. General study results and limits: White British donors predominated, females outnumbered males, and clonal diversity was possibly underestimated. Repertoires were sampled only after the peak T cell response. There were vaccine-associated CD4 TCRs across spike, dominant at 160-218 and 743-854. Baseline seropositivity characterized only a handful of AZD1222 recipients.

The TCR originated in an adult in good health. The V gene is TRBV15, the J gene TRBJ1-1, with D hard to call. The sequencing used peripheral blood, collected on day 0 of AZD1222 vaccination. CDR3 nucleotides: TGTGCCACCAGCAGCCCCGTGGGTAACATGGGGATGAACACTGAAGCTTTCTTT. Encoded protein: CATSSPVGNMGMNTEAFF.